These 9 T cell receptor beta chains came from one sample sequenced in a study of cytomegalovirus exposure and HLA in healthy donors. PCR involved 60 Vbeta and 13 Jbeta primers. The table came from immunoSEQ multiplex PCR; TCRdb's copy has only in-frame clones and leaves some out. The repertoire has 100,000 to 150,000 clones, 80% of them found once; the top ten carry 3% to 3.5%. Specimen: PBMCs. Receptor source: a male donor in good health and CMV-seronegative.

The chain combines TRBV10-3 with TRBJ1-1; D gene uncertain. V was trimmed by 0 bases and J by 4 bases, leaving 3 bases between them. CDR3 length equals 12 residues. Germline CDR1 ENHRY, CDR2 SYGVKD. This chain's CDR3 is CAISESGTEAFF. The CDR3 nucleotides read TGTGCCATCAGTGAGTCCGGCACTGAAGCTTTCTTT.

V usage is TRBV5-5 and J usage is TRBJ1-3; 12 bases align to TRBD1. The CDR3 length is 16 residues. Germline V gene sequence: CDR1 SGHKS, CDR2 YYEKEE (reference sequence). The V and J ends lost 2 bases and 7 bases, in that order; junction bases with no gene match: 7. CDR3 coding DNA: TGTGCCAGCAGCTTTGCGGCGGGACAGGGGGCGAACACCATATATTTT. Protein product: CASSFAAGQGANTIYF.

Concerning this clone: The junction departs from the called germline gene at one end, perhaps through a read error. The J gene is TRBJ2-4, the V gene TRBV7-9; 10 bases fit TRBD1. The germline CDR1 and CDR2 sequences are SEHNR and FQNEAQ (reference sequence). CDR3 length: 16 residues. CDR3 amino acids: CSSSPRTGGQKNIQYF. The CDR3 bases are TGTTCCAGCAGCCCACGGACAGGGGGACAAAAAAACATTCAGTACTTC.

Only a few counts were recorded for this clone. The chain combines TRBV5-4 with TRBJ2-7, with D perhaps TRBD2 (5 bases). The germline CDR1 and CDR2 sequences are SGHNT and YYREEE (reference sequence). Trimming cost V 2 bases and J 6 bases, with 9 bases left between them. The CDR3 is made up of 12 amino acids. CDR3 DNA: TGTGCCAGCAGCTTTGGGAGAGGCGAGCAGTACTTC. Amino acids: CASSFGRGEQYF.

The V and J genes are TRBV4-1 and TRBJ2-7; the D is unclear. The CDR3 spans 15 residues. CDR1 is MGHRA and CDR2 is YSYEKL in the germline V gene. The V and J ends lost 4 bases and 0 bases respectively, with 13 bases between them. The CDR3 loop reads CASSLTPLVSYEQYF. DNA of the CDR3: TGCGCCAGCAGCCTAACGCCACTGGTCTCCTACGAGCAGTACTTC.

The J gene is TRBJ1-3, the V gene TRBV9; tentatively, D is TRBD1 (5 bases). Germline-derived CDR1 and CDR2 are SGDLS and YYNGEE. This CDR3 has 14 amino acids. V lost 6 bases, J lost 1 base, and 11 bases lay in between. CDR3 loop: CASNFGGSGNTIYF. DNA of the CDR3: TGTGCCAGCAATTTCGGGGGGTCTGGAAACACCATATATTTT. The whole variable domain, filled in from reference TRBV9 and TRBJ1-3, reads DSGVTQTPKHLITATGQRVTLRCSPRSGDLSVYWYQQSLDQGLQFLIQYYNGEERAKGNILERFSAQQFPDLHSELNLSSLELGDSALYFCASNFGGSGNTIYFGEGSWLTVV.

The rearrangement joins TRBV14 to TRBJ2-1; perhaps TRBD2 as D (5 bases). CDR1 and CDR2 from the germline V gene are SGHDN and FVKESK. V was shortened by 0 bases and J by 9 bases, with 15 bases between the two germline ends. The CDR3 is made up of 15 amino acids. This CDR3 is CASSQDPGGFAEQFF. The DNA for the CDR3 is TGTGCCAGCAGCCAAGATCCGGGCGGGTTCGCTGAGCAGTTCTTC.

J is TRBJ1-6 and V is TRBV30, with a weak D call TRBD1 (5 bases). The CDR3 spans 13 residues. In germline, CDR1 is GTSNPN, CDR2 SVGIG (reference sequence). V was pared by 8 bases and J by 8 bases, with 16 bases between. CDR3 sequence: CAGTQRPDSPLHF. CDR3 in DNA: TGTGCCGGGACTCAGCGCCCGGATTCACCCCTCCACTTT. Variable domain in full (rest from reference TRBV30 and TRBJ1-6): SQTIHQWPATLVQPVGSPLSLECTVEGTSNPNLYWYRQAAGRGLQLLFYSVGIGQISSEVPQNLSASRPQDRQFILSSKKLLLSDSGFYLCAGTQRPDSPLHFGNGTRLTVT.

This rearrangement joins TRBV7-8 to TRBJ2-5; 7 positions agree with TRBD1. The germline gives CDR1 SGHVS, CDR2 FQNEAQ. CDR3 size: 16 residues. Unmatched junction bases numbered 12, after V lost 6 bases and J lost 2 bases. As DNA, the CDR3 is TGTGCCAGCAGTTTGGGGTTACAGGGGATACAAGAGACCCAGTACTTC. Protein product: CASSLGLQGIQETQYF.